This TCR beta chain was identified in a study of ipilimumab plus nivolumab after autologous stem cell transplantation. Study-level information: DLBCL patients had primary refractory or relapsed disease.

The assay was immunoSEQ multiplex PCR, and TCRdb's table has in-frame clones only and misses some. The sample shows fewer than 30,000 clones, about 86% of them seen only once. Study-wide findings and caveats: TCR repertoire, Treg phenotype and gut microbiota reportedly support more study of this approach.

Checkpoint therapy with ipilimumab 1 mg/kg began 14 to 28 days after transplant. Dosing: nivolumab 3 mg/kg IV, weeks 1, 4, 7, 10, then every two weeks to week 26. Note on this clone: Its antigen is unknown.

CDR3 length: 13 amino acids. Germline assignment: CDR1 SEHNR and CDR2 FQNEAQ (reference sequence). The V end lost 2 bases, the J end lost 2 bases, and 6 bases lay between the germline ends. The V gene is TRBV7-9, the J gene TRBJ1-1, with D unclear. Sequencing was performed on PBMCs, taken in a trial of ipilimumab plus nivolumab as post-transplant consolidation. This receptor was obtained from a male donor with diffuse large B-cell lymphoma. This CDR3 is CASSLNINTEAFF. CDR3 nucleotides: TGTGCCAGCAGCTTAAATATTAACACTGAAGCTTTCTTT.